This is a list of T cell receptor beta chains from one sample in a study of T cells in Graves' hyperthyroidism and ophthalmopathy. TCRdb reanalysed the multiplex PCR reads using MiXCR and keeps one entry per CDR3 protein. The sample lists a few hundred thousand distinct CDR3 sequences, 46% occurring once. Sequencing was performed on peripheral blood or thyroid tissue (not recorded which). The receptor source for this set is a woman under 30 with Graves' hyperthyroidism. Both conserved end residues are part of each CDR3.

len	j_gene	v_gene	CDR3aa
14	TRBJ2-7	TRBV11-2	CASSPTRRLDEQYF
8	TRBJ1-2	TRBV29-1	CSLVSYTF
17	TRBJ1-5	TRBV5-4	CASSPSRRQPGNQPQHF
14	TRBJ2-5	TRBV2	CASTPSSGEETQYF
13	TRBJ2-7	TRBV7-9	CASRFGGVNEQYF
16	.	TRBV7-2	CASSLEGLAAYNEQFF
16	TRBJ2-6	TRBV2	CASSGQGKSGANVLTF
12	TRBJ1-4	TRBV14	CASSQKQGRLFF
15	TRBJ2-7	TRBV6-5	CASSYSSDRSYEQYF
13	TRBJ1-2	TRBV6-6	CAVHPGANYGYTF
13	TRBJ2-7	TRBV2	CASSEMLSGEQYF
12	TRBJ1-1	TRBV10-3	CAISDRRTEAFF
14	TRBJ2-3	TRBV29-1	CSVQTSGFTDTQYF
15	TRBJ2-5	TRBV20-1	CSPKLAGGPLETQYF
14	TRBJ2-7	TRBV7-2	CASSLDRATYEQYF
13	TRBJ2-5	TRBV9	CASSHYGEETQYF
15	TRBJ2-7	TRBV20-1	CSASPSGLPIYEQYF
13	TRBJ2-7	TRBV14	CASSHDRNYEQYF
12	TRBJ2-5	TRBV25-1	CASRDGGETQYF
13	TRBJ1-1	TRBV19	CASPGGAGTEAFF
11	TRBJ1-5	TRBV19	CARVGHQPQHF
18	TRBJ1-3	TRBV7-9	CASSFTLRTLSPGNTIYF
14	TRBJ2-5	TRBV2	CASRGPSANQPQYF
13	TRBJ2-7	TRBV7-9	CASSLQGIYEQYF
16	TRBJ2-5	TRBV7-6	CASSLTPGQGAKTQYF
15	TRBJ2-7	TRBV7-9	CASSLALPSVYEQYF
13	TRBJ1-3	TRBV15	CATSEQGWNTIYF
14	TRBJ1-1	TRBV11-2	CASSSAGDDTEAFF
16	TRBJ1-6	TRBV9	CASSVGTWAYNSPLHF
11	TRBJ1-1	TRBV10-1	CATGPNTEAFF
15	TRBJ2-5	TRBV7-9	CASSPGTALQETQYF
14	TRBJ2-7	TRBV7-6	CASSQRGSSYEQYF
14	TRBJ2-7	TRBV2	CASSPGTSPYEQYF
15	TRBJ1-5	TRBV7-9	CASSLGSGSNQPQHF
12	TRBJ2-5	TRBV29-1	CSHRVYQETQYF
17	TRBJ1-5	TRBV7-2	CASSLDYRGRGDQPQHF
13	TRBJ2-7	TRBV29-1	CSCTRTASGEQYF
14	TRBJ2-7	TRBV7-3	CASSAMGLAYEQYF
14	TRBJ1-6	TRBV5-1	CASSSDDGLGPLHF
16	TRBJ1-4	TRBV15	CATRADRGARNEKLFF